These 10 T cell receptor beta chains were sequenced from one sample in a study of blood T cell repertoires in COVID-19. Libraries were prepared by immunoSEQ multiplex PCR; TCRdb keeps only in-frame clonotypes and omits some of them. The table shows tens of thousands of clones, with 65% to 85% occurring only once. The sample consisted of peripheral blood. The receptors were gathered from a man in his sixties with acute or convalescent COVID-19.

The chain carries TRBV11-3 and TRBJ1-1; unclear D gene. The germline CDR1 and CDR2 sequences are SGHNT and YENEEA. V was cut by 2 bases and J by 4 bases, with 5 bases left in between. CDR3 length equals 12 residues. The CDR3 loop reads CASSLSGTEAFF. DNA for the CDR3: TGTGCCAGCAGCTTATCGGGCACTGAAGCTTTCTTT. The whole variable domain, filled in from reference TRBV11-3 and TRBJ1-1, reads EAGVVQSPRYKIIEKKQPVAFWCNPISGHNTLYWYLQNLGQGPELLIRYENEEAVDDSQLPKDRFSAERLKGVDSTLKIQPAELGDSAVYLCASSLSGTEAFFGQGTRLTVV.

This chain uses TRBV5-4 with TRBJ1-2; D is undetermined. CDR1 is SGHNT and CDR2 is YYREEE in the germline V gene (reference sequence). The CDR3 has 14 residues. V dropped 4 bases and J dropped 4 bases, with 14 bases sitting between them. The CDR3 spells CASSRSGLSYGYTF. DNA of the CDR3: TGTGCCAGCAGCCGATCAGGACTCTCCTATGGCTACACCTTC.

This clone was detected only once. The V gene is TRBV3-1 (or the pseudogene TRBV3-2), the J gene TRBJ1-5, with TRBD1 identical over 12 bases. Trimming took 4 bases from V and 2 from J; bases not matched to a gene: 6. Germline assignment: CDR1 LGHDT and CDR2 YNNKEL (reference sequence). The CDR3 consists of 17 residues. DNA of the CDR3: TGTGCCAGCAGCCCCGGGACAGGGGGCTATGGCAATCAGCCCCAGCATTTT. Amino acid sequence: CASSPGTGGYGNQPQHF.

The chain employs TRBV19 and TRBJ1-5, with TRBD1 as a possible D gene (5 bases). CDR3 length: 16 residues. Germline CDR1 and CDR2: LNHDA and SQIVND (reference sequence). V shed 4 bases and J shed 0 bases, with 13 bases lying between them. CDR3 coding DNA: TGTGCCAGTAGTACTCGACAGTTTATTAGCAATCAGCCCCAGCATTTT. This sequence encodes CASSTRQFISNQPQHF. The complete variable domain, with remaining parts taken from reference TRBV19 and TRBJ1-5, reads DGGITQSPKYLFRKEGQNVTLSCEQNLNHDAMYWYRQDPGQGLRLIYYSQIVNDFQKGDIAEGYSVSREKKESFPLTVTSAQKNPTAFYLCASSTRQFISNQPQHFGDGTRLSIL.

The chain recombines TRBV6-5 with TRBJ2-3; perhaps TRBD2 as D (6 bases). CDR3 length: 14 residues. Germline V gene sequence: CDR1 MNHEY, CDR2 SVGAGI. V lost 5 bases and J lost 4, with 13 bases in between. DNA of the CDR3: TGTGCCAGCAGTATTCGCGGGGTCCCAGATACGCAGTATTTT. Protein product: CASSIRGVPDTQYF.

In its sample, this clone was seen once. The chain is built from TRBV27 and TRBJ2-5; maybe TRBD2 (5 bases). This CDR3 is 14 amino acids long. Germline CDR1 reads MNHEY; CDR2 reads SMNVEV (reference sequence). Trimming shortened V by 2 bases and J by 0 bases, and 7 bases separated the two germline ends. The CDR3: CASSLHGDQETQYF. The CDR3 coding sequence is TGTGCCAGCAGTTTACACGGGGACCAAGAGACCCAGTACTTC.

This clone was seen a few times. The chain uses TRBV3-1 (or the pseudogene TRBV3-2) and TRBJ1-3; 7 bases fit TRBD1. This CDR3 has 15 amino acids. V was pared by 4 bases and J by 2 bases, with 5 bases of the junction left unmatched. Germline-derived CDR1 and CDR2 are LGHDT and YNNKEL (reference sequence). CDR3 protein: CASSRPGTAGNTIYF. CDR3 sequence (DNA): TGTGCCAGCAGCCGCCCCGGGACAGCTGGAAACACCATATATTTT.

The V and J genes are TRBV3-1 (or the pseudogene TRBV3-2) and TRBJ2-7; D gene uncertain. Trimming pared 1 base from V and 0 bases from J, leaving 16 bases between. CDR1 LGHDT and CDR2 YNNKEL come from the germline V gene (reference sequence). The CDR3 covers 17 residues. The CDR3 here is CASSQGLARLSSYEQYF. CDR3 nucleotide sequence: TGTGCCAGCAGCCAAGGTCTCGCGCGCCTTAGCTCCTACGAGCAGTACTTC.

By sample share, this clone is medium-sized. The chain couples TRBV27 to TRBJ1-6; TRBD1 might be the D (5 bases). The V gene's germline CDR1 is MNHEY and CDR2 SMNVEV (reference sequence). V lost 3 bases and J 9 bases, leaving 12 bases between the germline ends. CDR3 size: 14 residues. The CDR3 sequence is CASSLGGVGSPLHF. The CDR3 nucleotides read TGTGCCAGCAGTTTGGGAGGGGTTGGTTCACCCCTCCACTTT.

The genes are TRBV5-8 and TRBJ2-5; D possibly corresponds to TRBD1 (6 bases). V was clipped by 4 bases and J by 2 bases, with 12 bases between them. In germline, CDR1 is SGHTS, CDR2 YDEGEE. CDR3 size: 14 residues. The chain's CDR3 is CASSPGQLQETQYF. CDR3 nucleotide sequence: TGTGCCAGCAGCCCCGGACAGTTACAAGAGACCCAGTACTTC. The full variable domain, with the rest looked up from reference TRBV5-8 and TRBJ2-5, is EAGVTQSPTHLIKTRGQQATLRCSPISGHTSVYWYQQALGLGLQFLLWYDEGEERNRGNFPPRFSGRQFPNYSSELNVNALELEDSALYLCASSPGQLQETQYFGPGTRLLVL.